The text below deals with one T cell receptor beta chain. Trimming at V came to 4 bases and at J to 6 bases, leaving 10 bases not matched to a gene. Germline V gene data show CDR1 as SGDLS and CDR2 as YYNGEE. CDR3 length: 15 residues. DNA was extracted from unsorted cell suspensions stored frozen. This entry comes from a study of immune cell composition in non-small cell lung cancer. The table came from immunoSEQ multiplex PCR; TCRdb's copy has only in-frame clones and leaves some out. The sample shows about 10,000 clones, 65% to 70% of them seen only once. This chain connects TRBV9 to TRBJ2-3, with 8 bases fitting TRBD1. This sequence was found in a human donor with non-small cell lung cancer. The specimen sequenced was lung tumor tissue. The CDR3 is CASSPAGGASDTQYF. In DNA form, the CDR3 reads TGTGCCAGCAGCCCGGCAGGGGGCGCTTCTGATACGCAGTATTTT.